This record looks at one TCR beta chain sequence and its context. There is no known antigen for this receptor. No much larger clone exists at a distance of one base, and base qualities are not known. Another Seattle source contributed samples from volunteer blood donors who had recovered from COVID-19. The collaborating institutions used their own protocols to collect whole blood in K2EDTA tubes. For TCRbeta analysis, collaborators shipped samples in one of three forms: frozen whole blood, isolated PBMCs, or DNA extracted from either of those sample types. This entry comes from a study of blood T cell repertoires in COVID-19 (dated by TCRdb to the early 2020s). Broadly, across the study: The collaborator samples originated in the United States, Italy and Spain and spanned the acute and convalescent phases of COVID-19. The samples were drawn from two sources: the first 160 participants of the ongoing ImmuneRACE study, and approximately 1,300 subjects contributed by 6 global collaborators. The sample metadata nearly always contained a de-identified subject ID, COVID-19 status, age in years and sex. Deeply sampled blood TCRbeta repertoires from subjects exposed to, actively infected with, or recovered from COVID-19 were included in the dataset. Where available, HLA class I and class II types were obtained from metadata supplied by the sample provider rather than from assay-based typing. The material from the prospective study consisted of cDNA or gDNA derived from T cells, B-cell-depleted T cells, or PBMCs. The repertoires were released in a freely available public database intended as a resource for research on the immune response to SARS-CoV-2.

TCRbeta CDR3 regions were amplified from genomic DNA by means of the immunoSEQ Assay, a bias-controlled multiplex PCR. In the original analysis: The number of nucleated cells in each sample was estimated from the amplification of reference gene primers within the assay. To quantify the absolute abundance of each unique TCRbeta CDR3 rearrangement, sequence reads were collapsed and filtered. For each sample, productive Simpson clonality was calculated as the square root of Simpson's diversity index over productive rearrangements. The source is immuneACCESS, and TCRdb retained only in-frame sequences with V and J called. Part of the clones is not carried over; for the studies checked, unresolved V genes explain less than half of this, and the remainder is unexplained. From that table come the V and J calls and clone size; the DNA was used to work out D and trimming. The sample yields fewer than 350,000 clones; approximately 84% were counted once. The ten largest clones represent 2.1% of the sample.

Results and caveats for the whole study, not just this receptor: The amount of clinical and demographic metadata varied by source and participant and was provided uncurated.

The source material was peripheral blood. The TCR comes from a woman aged 25 to 39 who had recovered from COVID-19.

The nucleotide sequence is TGTGCTAGTGGCCCGGGACAGGAAGCTTTCTTT. This yields the protein CASGPGQEAFF. The chain employs TRBV12-5 and TRBJ1-1, and 7 junctional nucleotides match TRBD1. The germline V gene supplies CDR1 LGHNT and CDR2 FRNRAP. Inclusive of the bounding cysteine and phenylalanine, the CDR3 is 11 residues long. Of all the DNA, just the CDR3 is kept, 33 bases in frame from base 1. Unmatched junction bases come to 3, with V trimmed by 6 bases and J by 8 bases.